In its sample, the clone carrying this T cell receptor beta chain was seen a few times. Between the trimmed V and J ends, which lost 5 bases and 5 bases, there was a span of 10 bases. The CDR3 contains 13 residues. Germline V gives CDR1 LNHDA, CDR2 SQIVND (reference sequence). In the 2 weeks before study entry, exposed participants met a COVID-19 case, which was PCR-confirmed or clinician-diagnosed. This entry comes from a study of blood T cell repertoires in COVID-19. At the level of the study: In each case, the material was cDNA or gDNA derived from T cells, B-cell-depleted T cells, or PBMCs.

In the original processing: Nucleated cell counts were estimated from reference gene primer amplification. Only in-frame clones appear in the TCRdb table, and some are missing; sequencing was by immunoSEQ multiplex PCR. That table gives V, J and clone size, and the DNA gave D and trimming. Of 200,000 or so clones in the sample, about 87% were seen once. The specimen sequenced was PBMCs or T cells enriched from blood (not recorded which). V usage is TRBV19 and J usage is TRBJ2-1; perhaps TRBD1 as D (6 bases). The clonotype was recovered from a woman aged 25 to 39 who had been exposed to COVID-19. The CDR3 DNA reads as TGTGCCAGTAGTGTGGGACACAACAATGAGCAGTTCTTC. Translated: CASSVGHNNEQFF.